This TCR beta chain was recorded in a study of OX40 agonist ivuxolimab in advanced cancers. Across the study: Every 2 weeks, patients received ivuxolimab intravenously, dosed at 0.01 to 10 mg/kg.

For this clone: Its antigen is currently unknown.

Repertoires were generated with immunoSEQ multiplex PCR, while TCRdb's copy carries only in-frame clones and drops some. The sample shows fewer than 85,000 clones, 85% to 90% of them seen only once. V was cut by 1 base and J by 12 bases, with 16 bases left in between. The V gene's germline CDR1 is GTSNPN and CDR2 SVGIG (reference sequence). There are 13 residues in the CDR3. Regarding the study as a whole: Clonal expansion by week 6 occurred in CD4+ and CD8+ blood T cells (at 0.1 to 3.0 mg/kg).

The sample was CD4+ or CD8+ T cells sorted from blood, taken in a trial of the OX40 agonist ivuxolimab. This chain links TRBV30 with TRBJ2-1; D remains unclear. This sequence was found in an adult with an advanced solid tumor such as melanoma, head and neck, liver or kidney cancer. The CDR3 DNA reads TGTGCCTGGAGTGAGTCTGCGGCCCCTGCGCAGTTCTTC. It is translated as CAWSESAAPAQFF.